The 22 T cell receptor beta chains in this list originate from one sample, sequenced in a study of T cells in women clearing cervical HPV infection. TCRdb keeps only in-frame clones here, not all; method: immunoSEQ multiplex PCR. The sample features 40,000 to 55,000 clones, with about 0.97% in its top ten. The specimen sequenced was blood buffy coat. These receptors originate from a woman aged 18 to 75 with a cervical HPV16 infection that either progressed to CIN3+ or cleared (not recorded which).

As concerns this clone: The read falls 3 residues short of the CDR3 end, and the missing part is taken from the germline J gene. This chain joins TRBV28 and TRBJ2-6; tentatively, D is TRBD2 (6 bases). The germline V gene has CDR1 MDHEN and CDR2 SYDVKM. Trimming removed 3 bases at V and 12 bases at J, with 12 bases between. There are 13 residues in the CDR3. The CDR3 here is CASSFGSGGVLTF. CDR3 bases read: TGTGCCAGCAGTTTTGGGTCCGGGGGCGTC. Complete variable domain (other parts from reference TRBV28 and TRBJ2-6): DVKVTQSSRYLVKRTGEKVFLECVQDMDHENMFWYRQDPGLGLRLIYFSYDVKMKEKGDIPEGYSVSREKKERFSLILESASTNQTSMYLCASSFGSGGVLTFGAGSRLTVL.

In regard to this clone: The missing CDR3 end, 3 residues past where the read stops, is filled in from the germline J gene. The chain recombines TRBV6-1 with TRBJ2-7; D might be TRBD1 (5 bases). Germline V CDR1 and CDR2: MNHNS, SASEGT. The germline V and J ends were trimmed by 1 base and 4 bases, with 14 bases remaining between them. The CDR3 runs to 15 residues. The CDR3 bases that were read are TGTGCCAGCAGTGAAGTTGTACAGGTCGGATACGAG. This encodes CASSEVVQVGYE. From start to end, the CDR3 is CASSEVVQVGYEQYF.

As to this clone: The read stops 3 residues short of the end of the CDR3; the missing end is completed from the germline J gene. This chain connects TRBV19 to TRBJ2-7, with 9 bases fitting TRBD1. The V and J ends lost 4 bases and 3 bases, in that order; junction bases with no gene match: 4. CDR3 length: 14 amino acids. CDR1 LNHDA and CDR2 SQIVND come from the germline V gene (reference sequence). This chain's CDR3 is CASSRRDRVYEQYF. CDR3 DNA, as far as it was read: TGTGCCAGTAGTAGACGGGACAGGGTCTACGAG.

Regarding this clone: The CDR3 is cut off 3 residues early in the read; its end comes from the germline J gene. V and J are TRBV20-1 and TRBJ1-2; TRBD1 might be the D (6 bases). Germline CDR1 reads DFQATT; CDR2 reads SNEGSKA (reference sequence). The CDR3 contains 13 residues. V lost 5 bases and J 2 bases, leaving 12 bases between the germline ends. CDR3 DNA (partial): TGCAGTGCTGCAGGGGCCGTAAACTATGGC. Translation: CSAAGAVNYG. The CDR3 as a whole reads CSAAGAVNYGYTF.

With regard to this clone: The read halts 3 residues ahead of the CDR3 end, with the missing end drawn from the germline J gene. This chain connects TRBV2 to TRBJ1-1; D may be TRBD1 (5 bases). Per germline, CDR1 SNHLY and CDR2 FYNNEI. The CDR3 is 11 residues long. CDR3 loop: CASSVRGWAFF. The part of the CDR3 DNA that was read is TGTGCCAGCAGTGTTAGGGGTTGG.

With regard to this clone: The DNA ends 3 residues before the CDR3 does, and the rest of the CDR3 is filled in from the germline J gene. The chain links TRBV5-5 to TRBJ1-1; a weak D match, TRBD1 (5 bases). This CDR3 spans 13 amino acids. V lost 4 bases and J lost 7, with 14 bases in between. CDR1 and CDR2 from the germline V gene are SGHKS and YYEKEE (reference sequence). The CDR3 loop reads CASSNTGIIEAFF. The DNA read from the CDR3 is TGTGCCAGCAGCAATACAGGCATCATTGAA.

Regarding this clone: The read terminates 3 residues ahead of where the CDR3 ends, so the germline J gene completes it. The chain links TRBV7-6 to TRBJ2-5; 12 bases map to TRBD2. Losses at the gene ends were 5 bases for V and 3 bases for J; bases not matched to a gene: 4. The CDR3 totals 15 residues. The germline CDR1 and CDR2 sequences are SGHVS and FNYEAQ. This CDR3 is CASSQRLAGEETQYF. The sequenced CDR3 bases are TGTGCCAGCAGCCAACGACTAGCGGGGGAAGAGACC.

Regarding this clone: Read sequence stops 3 residues before the CDR3 end, and the germline J gene provides the missing end. J is TRBJ2-3 and V is TRBV5-4; 9 nucleotides line up with TRBD2. V lost 2 bases, J lost 3 bases, and 4 bases stayed unmatched. Germline CDR1 reads SGHNT; CDR2 reads YYREEE (reference sequence). This CDR3 has 15 amino acids. CDR3 sequence reads: CASSFVSGGTDTQYF. The CDR3 bases that were read are TGTGCCAGCAGCTTCGTTAGCGGGGGAACAGATACG.

Remarks on this clone: The read ends 3 residues before the CDR3 terminus; that terminus is restored from the germline J gene. The chain recombines TRBV7-7 with TRBJ2-3, with 11 bases that match TRBD2. Germline lookup yields CDR1 SSHAT and CDR2 FNYEAQ (reference sequence). This CDR3 is 14 amino acids long. V was pared by 1 base and J by 6 bases, with 0 bases of the junction left unmatched. The CDR3 sequence: CASSLGTSGDTQYF. Partial CDR3 DNA: TGTGCCAGCAGCTTAGGGACTAGCGGGGATACG.

In the case of this clone: The CDR3 goes on 3 residues after the read ends, and that part is filled in from the germline J gene. V and J are TRBV6-2 or TRBV6-3 and TRBJ2-3; a weak D match, TRBD2 (6 bases). The CDR3 covers 17 residues. Deletions cut 2 bases from V and 2 bases from J, with 17 bases between. Germline CDR1 MNHEY, CDR2 SVGEGT. The part of the CDR3 DNA that was read is TGTGCCAGCAGTTACGGTCGACTAGTACTCCCCACAGATACG. Amino acid sequence: CASSYGRLVLPTDT. The whole CDR3 sequence reads CASSYGRLVLPTDTQYF.

On this clone itself: The read finishes 3 residues shy of the CDR3 end, and the germline J gene is used to complete it. This chain links TRBV5-4 with TRBJ1-4; 7 bases are shared with TRBD1. The CDR3 runs 15 residues. Germline V lookup: CDR1 SGHNT, CDR2 YYREEE (reference sequence). The covered CDR3 bases are TGTGCCAGCAGCGCAACTAGGGACAGAAATTCACCA. Its translation: CASSATRDRNSP. The CDR3 in its entirety is CASSATRDRNSPLFF.

In the case of this clone: The read ends 3 residues before the CDR3 terminus; that terminus is restored from the germline J gene. The chain carries TRBV2 and TRBJ2-4, with a possible D match to TRBD1 (5 bases). Germline V gene data show CDR1 as SNHLY and CDR2 as FYNNEI. The CDR3 loop spans 14 amino acids. The sequenced CDR3 bases are TGTGCCAGCGGTCGCAGGGTTCAGGATCAGCCT. Translated, it gives CASGRRVQDQP. The CDR3 reads in full as CASGRRVQDQPQYF.

Points on this clone: Read coverage stops 3 residues before the CDR3 terminus; the germline J gene supplies the remainder. J is TRBJ2-1 and V is TRBV10-3, with 13 bases fitting TRBD2. V was pared by 6 bases and J by 9 bases, with 5 bases of the junction left unmatched. Germline lookup yields CDR1 ENHRY and CDR2 SYGVKD. This CDR3 contains 14 residues. The part of the CDR3 DNA that was read is TGTGCCATCAGAACTAGCGGGGGGGTGAGTGAG. It yields the protein CAIRTSGGVSE. Given in full, the CDR3 is CAIRTSGGVSEQFF.

Turning to this clone: The read terminates 3 residues before the CDR3 end, so the remaining end is supplied by the germline J gene. V is TRBV6-1 and J is TRBJ2-1; the D gene is possibly TRBD2 (6 bases). Trimming removed 1 base at V and 1 base at J, with 8 bases between. Germline CDR1 is MNHNS and CDR2 is SASEGT. This CDR3 contains 15 residues. The CDR3 loop reads CASSEDGGSYNEQFF. CDR3 DNA, as far as it was read: TGTGCCAGCAGTGAAGATGGAGGGTCCTACAATGAG.

Of note for this clone: From the germline J gene comes the end of the CDR3, since the read stops 3 residues before it. This chain links TRBV20-1 with TRBJ1-2; the match to TRBD1 covers 9 bases. Trimming cost V 3 bases and J 5 bases; bases outside gene matches: 10. Germline values: CDR1 DFQATT, CDR2 SNEGSKA (reference sequence). The CDR3 consists of 15 residues. CDR3 DNA, as far as it was read: TGCAGTGCTAGCTCGGGACAGGGTGCTTCGTATGGC. Its translation: CSASSGQGASYG. The CDR3 as a whole reads CSASSGQGASYGYTF.

In regard to this clone: The read terminates 3 residues ahead of where the CDR3 ends, so the germline J gene completes it. The V call is TRBV10-2, the J call TRBJ2-7; 9 positions match TRBD2. The CDR3 is made up of 16 amino acids. The germline gives CDR1 WSHSY, CDR2 SAAADI. V lost 6 bases to trimming and J lost 0 bases; unmatched junction nucleotides: 9. Incomplete CDR3 DNA: TGCGCCAGCAGGGACGAAAAGCGGGGGGACTCCTACGAG. Its protein is CASRDEKRGDSYE. The full CDR3 sequence reads CASRDEKRGDSYEQYF.

As for this clone: The CDR3 end falls 3 residues outside the read, so it is completed with the germline J gene. The chain is built from TRBV7-2 and TRBJ2-2, with 7 nucleotides matching TRBD1. Trimming removed 4 bases from V and 1 base from J; junction bases left unmatched: 0. The CDR3 has 14 amino acids. Germline lookup yields CDR1 SGHTA and CDR2 FQGNSA. CDR3 DNA (partial): TGTGCCAGCAGCTCAGGGGGGAACACCGGGGAG. It codes for CASSSGGNTGE. The complete CDR3 sequence is CASSSGGNTGELFF. Drawing the rest from reference TRBV7-2 and TRBJ2-2, the complete variable domain is GAGVSQSPSNKVTEKGKDVELRCDPISGHTALYWYRQSLGQGLEFLIYFQGNSAPDKSGLPSDRFSAERTGGSVSTLTIQRTQQEDSAVYLCASSSGGNTGELFFGEGSRLTVL.

Note on this clone: The read ends 3 residues before the CDR3 terminus; that terminus is restored from the germline J gene. V and J are TRBV30 and TRBJ2-2; 10 bases map to TRBD2. The CDR3 totals 16 residues. Trimming cost V 2 bases and J 1 base; bases outside gene matches: 4. Germline CDR1 and CDR2: GTSNPN and SVGIG (reference sequence). CDR3 protein: CAWSWVAGGNTGELFF. CDR3 DNA, as far as it was read: TGTGCCTGGAGTTGGGTAGCGGGGGGGAACACCGGGGAG.

To note about this clone: Read data end 3 residues before the CDR3 end; the end is taken from the germline J gene. The chain combines TRBV7-9 with TRBJ2-3; the match to TRBD2 covers 7 bases. This CDR3 is 15 amino acids long. The germline CDR1 and CDR2 sequences are SEHNR and FQNEAQ (reference sequence). This CDR3 reads CASSLRPSGQETQYF. The part of the CDR3 DNA that was read is TGTGCCAGCAGCTTAAGGCCTAGCGGCCAAGAGACG.

Concerning this clone: The read falls 3 residues short of the CDR3 end, and the missing part is taken from the germline J gene. The gene calls are TRBV6-1 and TRBJ1-2; 7 bases fit TRBD1. The germline V gene encodes CDR1 MNHNS and CDR2 SASEGT. CDR3 length equals 19 residues. The sequenced part of the CDR3 DNA is TGTGCCAGCAGTGAAGCCGAGGGGGCGATTGGAACCATCTCCTACGAC. This sequence encodes CASSEAEGAIGTISYD. The whole CDR3 is CASSEAEGAIGTISYDYTF.

Concerning this clone: The CDR3 goes on 3 residues after the read ends, and that part is filled in from the germline J gene. The genes are TRBV19 and TRBJ1-2; TRBD1 agrees at 8 bases. V was pared by 5 bases and J by 5 bases, with 16 bases of the junction left unmatched. This CDR3 has 17 residues. Germline values: CDR1 LNHDA, CDR2 SQIVND (reference sequence). The CDR3 bases that were read are TGTGCCAGTAGTGGGCCACTTTCTGGGGACAGGAGTTATGGC. As protein: CASSGPLSGDRSYG. The entire CDR3 protein reads CASSGPLSGDRSYGYTF.

Points on this clone: Sequencing ends 3 residues short of the CDR3 end; the germline J gene provides the rest. The chain recombines TRBV10-3 with TRBJ1-5; D gene unclear. V shed 0 bases and J shed 6 bases, with 6 bases lying between them. The CDR3 runs to 13 residues. Per germline, CDR1 ENHRY and CDR2 SYGVKD. CDR3 loop: CAISESAGQPQHF. The part of the CDR3 DNA that was read is TGTGCCATCAGTGAGTCTGCAGGTCAGCCC.